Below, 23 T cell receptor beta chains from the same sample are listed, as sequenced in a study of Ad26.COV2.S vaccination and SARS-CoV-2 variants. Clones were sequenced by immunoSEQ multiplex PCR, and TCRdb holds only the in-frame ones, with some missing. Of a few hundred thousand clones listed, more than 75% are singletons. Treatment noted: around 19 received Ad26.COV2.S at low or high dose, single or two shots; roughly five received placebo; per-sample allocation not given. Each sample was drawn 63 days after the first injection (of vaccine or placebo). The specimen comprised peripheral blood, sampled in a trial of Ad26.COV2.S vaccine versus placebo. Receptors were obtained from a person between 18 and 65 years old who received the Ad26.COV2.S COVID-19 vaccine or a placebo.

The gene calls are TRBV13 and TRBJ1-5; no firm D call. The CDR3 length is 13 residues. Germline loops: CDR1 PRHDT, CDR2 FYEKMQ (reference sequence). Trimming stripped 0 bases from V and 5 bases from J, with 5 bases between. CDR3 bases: TGTGCCAGCAGCTTAGGGGTTGATCAGCCCCAGCATTTT. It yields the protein CASSLGVDQPQHF.

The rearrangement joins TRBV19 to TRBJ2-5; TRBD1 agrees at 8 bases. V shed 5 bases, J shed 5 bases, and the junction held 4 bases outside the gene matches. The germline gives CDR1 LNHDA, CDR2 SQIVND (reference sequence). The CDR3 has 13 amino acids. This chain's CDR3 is CASSGQGAETQYF. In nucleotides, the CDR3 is TGTGCCAGTAGTGGGCAGGGGGCCGAGACCCAGTACTTC.

The CDR3 DNA follows: TGCGCCAGCAGCTTGGTAGGGCCGGGGGACCCCTCCTCCTACGAGCAGTACTTC. The encoded protein is CASSLVGPGDPSSYEQYF. The chain links TRBV5-1 to TRBJ2-7, with D perhaps TRBD2 (6 bases). The CDR3 contains 18 residues. Trimming pared 0 bases from V and 0 bases from J, leaving 19 bases between. Per the germline V gene, CDR1 is SGHRS and CDR2 is YFSETQ.

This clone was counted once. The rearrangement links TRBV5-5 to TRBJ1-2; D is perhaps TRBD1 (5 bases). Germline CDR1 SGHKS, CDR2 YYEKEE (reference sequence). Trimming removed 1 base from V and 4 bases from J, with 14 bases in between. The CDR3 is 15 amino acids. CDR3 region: CASSLQGGFLYGYTF. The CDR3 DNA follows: TGTGCCAGCAGCTTGCAGGGAGGATTTCTCTATGGCTACACCTTC.

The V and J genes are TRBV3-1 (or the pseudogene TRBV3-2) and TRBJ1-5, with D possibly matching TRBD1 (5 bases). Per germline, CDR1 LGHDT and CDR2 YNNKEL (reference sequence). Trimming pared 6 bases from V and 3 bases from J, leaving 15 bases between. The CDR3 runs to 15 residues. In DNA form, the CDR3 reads TGTGCCAGCAGTGGGCCCGGGGGGGTCAATCAGCCCCAGCATTTT. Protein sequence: CASSGPGGVNQPQHF.

The CDR3: CSVVIPFAPYEQYF. CDR3 in DNA: TGCAGCGTTGTGATCCCGTTCGCTCCCTACGAGCAGTACTTC. V usage is TRBV29-1 and J usage is TRBJ2-7; D remains ambiguous. Germline V lookup: CDR1 SQVTM, CDR2 ANQGSEA. V was shortened by 4 bases and J by 2 bases, with 15 bases between the two germline ends. This CDR3 is 14 amino acids long.

CDR3: CASSLGDMFRPDEKLFF. The CDR3 bases are TGCGCCAGCAGCTTGGGGGACATGTTTCGGCCCGACGAAAAACTGTTTTTT. V gene TRBV5-1 combines with J gene TRBJ1-4; D is possibly TRBD1 (6 bases). Germline-derived CDR1 and CDR2 are SGHRS and YFSETQ. Trimming removed 0 bases at V and 8 bases at J, with 20 bases between. This CDR3 comprises 17 residues.

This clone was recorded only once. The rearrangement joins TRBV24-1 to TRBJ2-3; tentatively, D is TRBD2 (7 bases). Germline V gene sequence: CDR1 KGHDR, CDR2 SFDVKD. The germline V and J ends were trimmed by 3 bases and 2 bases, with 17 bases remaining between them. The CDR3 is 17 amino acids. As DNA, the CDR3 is TGTGCCACCAGTGATCGTCGGGGGGCGTCGGTCACAGATACGCAGTATTTT. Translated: CATSDRRGASVTDTQYF.

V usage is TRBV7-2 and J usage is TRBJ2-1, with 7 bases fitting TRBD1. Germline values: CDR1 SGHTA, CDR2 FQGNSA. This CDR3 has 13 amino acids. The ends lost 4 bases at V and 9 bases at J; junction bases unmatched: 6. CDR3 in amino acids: CASSSLTGTEQFF. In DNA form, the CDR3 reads TGTGCCAGCAGCTCCTTGACAGGGACTGAGCAGTTCTTC.

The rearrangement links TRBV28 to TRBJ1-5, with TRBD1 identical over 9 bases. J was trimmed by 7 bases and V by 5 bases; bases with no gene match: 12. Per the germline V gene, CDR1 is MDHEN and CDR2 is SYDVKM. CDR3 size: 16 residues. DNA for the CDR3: TGTGCCAGCAGTCCCCCGGGACAGGGCGAAGGACAGCCCCAGCATTTT. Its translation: CASSPPGQGEGQPQHF.

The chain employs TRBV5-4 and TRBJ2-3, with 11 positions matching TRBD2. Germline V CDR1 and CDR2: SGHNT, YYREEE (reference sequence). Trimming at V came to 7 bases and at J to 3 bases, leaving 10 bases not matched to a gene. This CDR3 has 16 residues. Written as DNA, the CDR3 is TGTGCCAGCCGGGCGGATCTAGCGGGGGGAACAGATACGCAGTATTTT. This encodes CASRADLAGGTDTQYF.

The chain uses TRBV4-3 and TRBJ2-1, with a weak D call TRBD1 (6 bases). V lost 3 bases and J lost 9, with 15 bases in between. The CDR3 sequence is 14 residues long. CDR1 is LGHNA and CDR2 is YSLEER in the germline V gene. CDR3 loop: CASSQGHPFSEQFF. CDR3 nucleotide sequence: TGCGCCAGCAGCCAGGGACACCCATTCAGTGAGCAGTTCTTC.

The CDR3 loop is CASSARFDAGELFF. The CDR3 DNA reads TGTGCCAGTAGTGCTCGTTTCGACGCCGGGGAGCTGTTTTTT. The V call is TRBV19, the J call TRBJ2-2; D ambiguous. The CDR3 totals 14 residues. Trimming took off 5 bases at V and 6 bases at J, with 13 bases between the two ends. Germline CDR1 is LNHDA and CDR2 is SQIVND (reference sequence).

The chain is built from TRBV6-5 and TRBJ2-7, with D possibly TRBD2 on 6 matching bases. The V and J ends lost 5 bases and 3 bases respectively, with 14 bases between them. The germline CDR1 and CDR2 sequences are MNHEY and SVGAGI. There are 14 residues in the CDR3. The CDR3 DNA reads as TGTGCCAGCAGTCAACCGGGACTGAGCTACGAGCAGTACTTC. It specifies CASSQPGLSYEQYF.

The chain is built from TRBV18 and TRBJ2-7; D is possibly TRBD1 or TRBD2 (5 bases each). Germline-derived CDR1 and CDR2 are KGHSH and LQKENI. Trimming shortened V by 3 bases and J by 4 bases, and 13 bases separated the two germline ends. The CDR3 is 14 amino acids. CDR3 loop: CASSPSEGTYEQYF. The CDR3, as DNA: TGTGCCAGCTCACCCTCCGAGGGGACGTACGAGCAGTACTTC.

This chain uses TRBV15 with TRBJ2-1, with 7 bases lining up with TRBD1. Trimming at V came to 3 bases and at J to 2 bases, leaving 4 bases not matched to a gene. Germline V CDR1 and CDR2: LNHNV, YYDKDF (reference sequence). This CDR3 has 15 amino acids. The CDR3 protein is CATSSDRAAYNEQFF. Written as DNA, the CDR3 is TGTGCCACCAGCAGCGACAGGGCGGCCTACAATGAGCAGTTCTTC.

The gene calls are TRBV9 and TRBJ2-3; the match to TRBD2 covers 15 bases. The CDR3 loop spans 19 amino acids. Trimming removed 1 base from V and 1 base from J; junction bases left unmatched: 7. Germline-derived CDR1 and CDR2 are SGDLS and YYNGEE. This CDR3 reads CASSVPRTSGGAGTDTQYF. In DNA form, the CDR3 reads TGTGCCAGCAGCGTACCCCGGACTAGCGGGGGGGCCGGCACAGATACGCAGTATTTT. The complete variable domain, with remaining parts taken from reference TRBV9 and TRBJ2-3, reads DSGVTQTPKHLITATGQRVTLRCSPRSGDLSVYWYQQSLDQGLQFLIQYYNGEERAKGNILERFSAQQFPDLHSELNLSSLELGDSALYFCASSVPRTSGGAGTDTQYFGPGTRLTVL.

The DNA for the CDR3 is TGTGCCAGCAGCCTCCTGGGGTCAAGCCTAGGGGGCTTGGACGAGCAGTACTTC. This encodes CASSLLGSSLGGLDEQYF. V is TRBV28 and J is TRBJ2-7; TRBD1 matches 7 bases. This CDR3 comprises 18 residues. J was trimmed by 5 bases and V by 6 bases; bases with no gene match: 22. The germline V gene has CDR1 MDHEN and CDR2 SYDVKM.

CDR3 nucleotides: TGTGCCATCAGTGAAGCTCGGGGCACTGAAGCTTTCTTT. Encoded protein: CAISEARGTEAFF. The rearrangement links TRBV10-3 to TRBJ1-1; D not resolved. This CDR3 is built from 13 residues. Germline-derived CDR1 and CDR2 are ENHRY and SYGVKD. V was clipped by 3 bases and J by 4 bases, with 9 bases between them.

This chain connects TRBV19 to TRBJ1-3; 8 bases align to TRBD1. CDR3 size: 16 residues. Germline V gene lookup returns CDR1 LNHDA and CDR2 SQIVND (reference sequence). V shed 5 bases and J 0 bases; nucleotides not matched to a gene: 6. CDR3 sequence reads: CASSPGTGFSGNTIYF. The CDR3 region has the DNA TGTGCCAGTAGTCCCGGGACAGGTTTCTCTGGAAACACCATATATTTT. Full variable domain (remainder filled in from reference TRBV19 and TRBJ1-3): DGGITQSPKYLFRKEGQNVTLSCEQNLNHDAMYWYRQDPGQGLRLIYYSQIVNDFQKGDIAEGYSVSREKKESFPLTVTSAQKNPTAFYLCASSPGTGFSGNTIYFGEGSWLTVV.

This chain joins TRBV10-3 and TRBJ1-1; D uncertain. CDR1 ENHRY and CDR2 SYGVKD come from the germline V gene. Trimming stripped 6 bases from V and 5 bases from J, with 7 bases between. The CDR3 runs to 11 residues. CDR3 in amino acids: CAISAGTEAFF. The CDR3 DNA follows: TGTGCCATCAGCGCGGGGACTGAAGCTTTCTTT.

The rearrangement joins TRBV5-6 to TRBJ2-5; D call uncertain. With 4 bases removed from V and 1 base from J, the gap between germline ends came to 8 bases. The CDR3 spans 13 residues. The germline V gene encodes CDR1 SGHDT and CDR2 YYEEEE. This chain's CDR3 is CASSKGLQETQYF. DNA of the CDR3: TGTGCCAGCAGCAAGGGCCTCCAAGAGACCCAGTACTTC.

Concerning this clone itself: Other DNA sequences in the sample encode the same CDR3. The CDR3 sequence is CASSLSRGQETQYF. In nucleotides, the CDR3 is TGTGCCAGCAGTTTATCCCGGGGCCAAGAGACCCAGTACTTC. J is TRBJ2-5 and V is TRBV28, with D maybe TRBD2 (5 bases). Trimming took 1 base from V and 1 from J, leaving 7 bases between them. The CDR3 is 14 amino acids. Germline V gene data show CDR1 as MDHEN and CDR2 as SYDVKM.